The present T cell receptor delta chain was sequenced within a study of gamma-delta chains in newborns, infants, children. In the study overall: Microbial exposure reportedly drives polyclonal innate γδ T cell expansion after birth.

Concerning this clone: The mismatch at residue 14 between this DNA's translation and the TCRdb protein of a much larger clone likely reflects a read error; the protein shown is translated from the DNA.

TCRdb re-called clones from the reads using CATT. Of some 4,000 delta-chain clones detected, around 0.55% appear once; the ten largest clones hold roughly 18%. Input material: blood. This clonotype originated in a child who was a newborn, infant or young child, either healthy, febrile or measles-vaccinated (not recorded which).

The CDR3 sequence: CACDPLGDTRDWDARQMFF. The CDR3 DNA follows: TGTGCCTGTGACCCACTGGGGGATACGCGCGACTGGGACGCCCGACAGATGTTTTTC. This chain links TRDV2 with TRDJ3, with 13 bases lining up with TRDD3. This CDR3 spans 19 amino acids. The germline V gene encodes CDR1 GEAIGNYY and CDR2 EKD.